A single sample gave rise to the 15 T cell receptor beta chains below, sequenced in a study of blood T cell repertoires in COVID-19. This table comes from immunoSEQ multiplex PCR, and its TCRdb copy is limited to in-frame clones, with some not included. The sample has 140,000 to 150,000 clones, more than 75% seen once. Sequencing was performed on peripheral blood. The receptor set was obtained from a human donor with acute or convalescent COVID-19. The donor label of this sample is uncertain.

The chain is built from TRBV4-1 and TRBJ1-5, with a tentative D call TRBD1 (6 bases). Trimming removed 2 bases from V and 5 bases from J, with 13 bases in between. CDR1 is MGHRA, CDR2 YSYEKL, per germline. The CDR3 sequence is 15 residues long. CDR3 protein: CASSQPQQGHQPQHF. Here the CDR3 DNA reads TGCGCCAGCAGCCAACCCCAACAGGGCCATCAGCCCCAGCATTTT.

The CDR3 loop reads CATSDLRYRGYGYTF. The CDR3 DNA sequence: TGTGCCACCAGTGATTTACGTTACAGGGGCTATGGCTACACCTTC. This rearrangement joins TRBV24-1 to TRBJ1-2; 7 positions match TRBD1. Looked up from germline, CDR1 is KGHDR and CDR2 is SFDVKD. The junction had 5 bases not matched to a gene; V was cut back by 1 base and J by 4 bases. The CDR3 has 15 amino acids.

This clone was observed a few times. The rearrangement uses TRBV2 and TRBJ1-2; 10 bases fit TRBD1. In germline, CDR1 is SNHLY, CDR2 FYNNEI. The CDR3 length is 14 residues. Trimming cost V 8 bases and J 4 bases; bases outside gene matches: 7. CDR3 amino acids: CASDEGTGAYGYTF. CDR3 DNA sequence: TGTGCCAGCGATGAAGGGACAGGGGCCTATGGCTACACCTTC.

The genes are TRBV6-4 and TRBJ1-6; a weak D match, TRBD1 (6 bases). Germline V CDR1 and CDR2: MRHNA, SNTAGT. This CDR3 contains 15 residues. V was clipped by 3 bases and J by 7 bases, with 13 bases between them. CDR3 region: CASSEKGGGNSPLHF. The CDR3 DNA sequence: TGTGCCAGCAGTGAAAAAGGGGGGGGCAATTCACCCCTCCACTTT.

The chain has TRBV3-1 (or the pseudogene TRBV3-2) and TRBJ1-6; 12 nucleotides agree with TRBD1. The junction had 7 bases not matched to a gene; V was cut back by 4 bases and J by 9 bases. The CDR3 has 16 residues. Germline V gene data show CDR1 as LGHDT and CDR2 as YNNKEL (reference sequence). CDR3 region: CASSLGTGGKISPLHF. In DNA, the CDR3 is TGTGCCAGCAGCCTAGGGACAGGGGGCAAAATTTCACCCCTCCACTTT.

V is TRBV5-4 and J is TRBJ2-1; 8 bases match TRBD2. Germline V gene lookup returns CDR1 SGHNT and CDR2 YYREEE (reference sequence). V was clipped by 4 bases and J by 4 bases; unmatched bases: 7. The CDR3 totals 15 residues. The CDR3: CASSLRSGGYNEQFF. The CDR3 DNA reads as TGTGCCAGCAGCCTACGAAGCGGGGGTTACAATGAGCAGTTCTTC. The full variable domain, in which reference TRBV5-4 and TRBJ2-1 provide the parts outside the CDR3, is ETGVTQSPTHLIKTRGQQVTLRCSSQSGHNTVSWYQQALGQGPQFIFQYYREEENGRGNFPPRFSGLQFPNYSSELNVNALELDDSALYLCASSLRSGGYNEQFFGPGTRLTVL.

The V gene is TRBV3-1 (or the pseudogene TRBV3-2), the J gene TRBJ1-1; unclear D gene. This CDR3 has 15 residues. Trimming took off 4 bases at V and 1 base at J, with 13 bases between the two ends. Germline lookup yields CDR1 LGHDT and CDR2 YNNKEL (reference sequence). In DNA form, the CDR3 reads TGTGCCAGCAGCCCCAGCCCGACGGGGAACACTGAAGCTTTCTTT. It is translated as CASSPSPTGNTEAFF.

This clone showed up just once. For the CDR3, the DNA is TGTGCCAGCAGCCCTTATTCACCCCTCCACTTT. Translation: CASSPYSPLHF. The V call is TRBV7-9, the J call TRBJ1-6; D gene unclear. CDR3 length: 11 residues. Trimming pared 5 bases from V and 8 bases from J, leaving 4 bases between. The germline gives CDR1 SEHNR, CDR2 FQNEAQ (reference sequence). Full variable domain (missing parts from reference TRBV7-9 and TRBJ1-6): DTGVSQNPRHKITKRGQNVTFRCDPISEHNRLYWYRQTLGQGPEFLTYFQNEAQLEKSRLLSDRFSAERPKGSFSTLEIQRTEQGDSAMYLCASSPYSPLHFGNGTRLTVT.

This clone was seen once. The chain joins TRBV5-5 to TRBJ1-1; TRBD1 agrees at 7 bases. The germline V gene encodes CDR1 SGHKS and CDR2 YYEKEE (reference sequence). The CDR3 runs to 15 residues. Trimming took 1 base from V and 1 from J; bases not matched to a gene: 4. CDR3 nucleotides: TGTGCCAGCAGCTTGATAGGGGGCCGGAACACTGAAGCTTTCTTT. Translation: CASSLIGGRNTEAFF.

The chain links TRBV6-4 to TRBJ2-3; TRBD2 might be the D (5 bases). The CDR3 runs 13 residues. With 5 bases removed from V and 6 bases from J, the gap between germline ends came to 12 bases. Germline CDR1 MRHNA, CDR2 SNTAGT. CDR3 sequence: CASSPEGRDTQYF. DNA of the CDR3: TGTGCCAGCAGTCCCGAGGGCCGGGATACGCAGTATTTT.

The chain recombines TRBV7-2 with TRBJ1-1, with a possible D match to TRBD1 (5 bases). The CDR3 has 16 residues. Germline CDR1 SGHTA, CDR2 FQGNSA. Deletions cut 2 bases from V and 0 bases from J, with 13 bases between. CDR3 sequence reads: CASSLQQASMNTEAFF. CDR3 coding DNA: TGTGCCAGCAGCTTACAACAGGCATCAATGAACACTGAAGCTTTCTTT.

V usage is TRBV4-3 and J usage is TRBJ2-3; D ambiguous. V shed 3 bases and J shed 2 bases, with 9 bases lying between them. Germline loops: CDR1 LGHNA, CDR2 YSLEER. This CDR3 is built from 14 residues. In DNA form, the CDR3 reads TGCGCCAGCAGCCAGAGGCCCAACACAGATACGCAGTATTTT. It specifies CASSQRPNTDTQYF.

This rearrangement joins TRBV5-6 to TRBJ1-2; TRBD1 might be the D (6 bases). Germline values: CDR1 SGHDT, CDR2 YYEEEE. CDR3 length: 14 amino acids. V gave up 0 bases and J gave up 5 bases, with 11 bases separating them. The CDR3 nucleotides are TGTGCCAGCAGCTTGGACACAGGGAGATATGGCTACACCTTC. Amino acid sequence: CASSLDTGRYGYTF. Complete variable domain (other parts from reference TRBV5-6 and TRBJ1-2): DAGVTQSPTHLIKTRGQQVTLRCSPKSGHDTVSWYQQALGQGPQFIFQYYEEEERQRGNFPDRFSGHQFPNYSSELNVNALLLGDSALYLCASSLDTGRYGYTFGSGTRLTVV.

CDR3 residues: CASSFGQGHVNQPQHF. CDR3 in DNA: TGTGCCAGCAGCTTCGGACAGGGCCACGTCAATCAGCCCCAGCATTTT. The chain uses TRBV7-9 and TRBJ1-5; 8 bases line up with TRBD1. The junction had 7 bases not matched to a gene; V was cut back by 3 bases and J by 3 bases. The germline CDR1 and CDR2 sequences are SEHNR and FQNEAQ (reference sequence). This CDR3 spans 16 amino acids. The full variable domain, with the rest looked up from reference TRBV7-9 and TRBJ1-5, is DTGVSQNPRHKITKRGQNVTFRCDPISEHNRLYWYRQTLGQGPEFLTYFQNEAQLEKSRLLSDRFSAERPKGSFSTLEIQRTEQGDSAMYLCASSFGQGHVNQPQHFGDGTRLSIL.

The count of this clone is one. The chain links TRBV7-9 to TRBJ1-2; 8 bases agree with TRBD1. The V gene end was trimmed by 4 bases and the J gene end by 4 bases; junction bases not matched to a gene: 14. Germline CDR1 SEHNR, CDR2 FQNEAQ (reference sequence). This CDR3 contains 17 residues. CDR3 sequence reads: CASSSLQGAGYTYGYTF. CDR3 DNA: TGTGCCAGCAGCTCCCTTCAGGGGGCAGGGTACACCTATGGCTACACCTTC.